This T cell receptor beta chain was found in a study of OX40 agonist ivuxolimab in advanced cancers. Some background on the complete study: Ivuxolimab, which targeted the costimulatory receptor OX40 (CD134), was an agonistic, fully human IgG2 monoclonal antibody. Intravenous ivuxolimab was administered to patients every 2 weeks at six dose levels: 0.01, 0.1, 0.3, 1.5, 3 and 10 mg/kg. Among the roughly 52 dose-escalation patients, approximately 20 had hepatocellular carcinoma, about 15 melanoma, 9 renal cell carcinoma and 9 head and neck cancer. In the dose-escalation cohort, approximately 82% of patients were male, and the mean age was roughly 60 years with a range of about 20 to 80. Prior anti-PD-1, anti-PD-L1 or anti-CTLA-4 therapy was permitted, and checkpoint inhibitors had been received by less than 45% of dose-escalation patients. Partial responses occurred in three dose-escalation patients: two with cutaneous melanoma and one with hepatocellular carcinoma. The purpose of peripheral TCRbeta sequencing was to test whether ivuxolimab changed TCR sequence diversity and led to clonal T-cell expansion. The paper covers the monotherapy dose-escalation part of the phase I ivuxolimab trial, which included N ≈ 50 patients. What the work shows at the level of the full study, not this receptor alone: At doses from 0.1 to 3.0 mg/kg, clonal expansion was seen in both CD4+ and CD8+ blood T cells between baseline and week 6. Partial responders in the 0.1-3.0 mg/kg groups had among the lowest normalized peripheral clonal expansion, especially among CD8+ T cells. Antigen specificity was not determined for the clonally expanded peripheral T cells. Low levels of normalized T-cell clonal expansion were also seen in some patients who did not respond. After ivuxolimab, CD8+ T cells had more expanded clones than CD4+ T cells on average.

Spanning cysteine to phenylalanine, the CDR3 consists of 15 amino acids. Just CDR3 DNA is preserved here, 45 bases in frame from base 1. Reading the germline V gene gives CDR1 MNHNS and CDR2 SASEGT. V gives up 1 base and J gives up 4 bases, and the segment between their germline ends measures 13 bases. Patients with a history of autoimmune disease or receiving systemic immunosuppression were excluded from the trial. Peripheral blood for TCR sequencing was collected from all dose cohorts at baseline, on cycle 4 day 1, and on cycle 7 day 1. The samples were taken from a phase I, first-in-human, multicenter, open-label dose-escalation trial of ivuxolimab. Adults with locally advanced or metastatic melanoma, renal cell carcinoma, hepatocellular carcinoma or head and neck squamous cell carcinoma were enrolled in the trial. CD4+ and CD8+ T cells were sorted separately from peripheral blood before TCR sequencing.

Notes on this clone: There is no known antigen for this receptor. The input lacks base qualities; no much larger clone sits a single base away.

Genomic DNA was isolated from the sorted cells so that the TCRbeta CDR3 region could be sequenced. TCRbeta CDR3 regions were sequenced using the immunoSEQ Assay. TCRdb took this table from immuneACCESS and kept in-frame rearrangements with V and J called. Such tables lack part of the clones; where checked against another copy, unresolved V genes explain under half of the gap, and the rest is unexplained. This sample is represented by about 84,000 clones; around 83% of them were singletons. Jointly, the top ten make up approximately 0.2% of the sample. The sequencing used CD4+ or CD8+ T cells sorted from blood, collected in a trial of the OX40 agonist ivuxolimab. The receptor comes from an adult with an advanced solid tumor such as melanoma, head and neck, liver or kidney cancer. The rearrangement joined TRBV6-1 to TRBJ1-1; no D gene call is confident. The CDR3 is CASSEDEGYGTEAFF. The DNA reads TGTGCCAGCAGTGAAGATGAGGGTTATGGCACTGAAGCTTTCTTT.